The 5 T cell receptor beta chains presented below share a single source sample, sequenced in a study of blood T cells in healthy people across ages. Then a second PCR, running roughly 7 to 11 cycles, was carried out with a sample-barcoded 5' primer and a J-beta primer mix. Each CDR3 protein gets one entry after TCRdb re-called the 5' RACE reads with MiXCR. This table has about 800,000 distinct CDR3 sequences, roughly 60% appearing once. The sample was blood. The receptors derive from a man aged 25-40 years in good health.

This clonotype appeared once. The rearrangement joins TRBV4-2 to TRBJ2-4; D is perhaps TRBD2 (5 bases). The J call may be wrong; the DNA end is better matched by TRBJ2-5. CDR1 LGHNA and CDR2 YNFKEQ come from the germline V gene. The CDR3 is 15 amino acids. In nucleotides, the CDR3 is TGTGCCAGCAGCCAAGACCTTTTAAGCGAGGGGACCCAGTACTTC. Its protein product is CASSQDLLSEGTQYF.

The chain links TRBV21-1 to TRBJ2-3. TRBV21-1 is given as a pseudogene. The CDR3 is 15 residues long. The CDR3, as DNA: TGTGCCAGCAACCTTCTTCTGAAAGTCACCGATACGCAGTATTTT. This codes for CASNLLLKVTDTQYF.

The CDR3 DNA reads as TGTGCCAGCAGGCCAAACTGGGGAGATGGCTACACCTTC. Amino acids: CASRPNWGDGYTF. The V call is TRBV7-9, the J call TRBJ1-2; unclear D gene. Germline CDR1 SEHNR, CDR2 FQNEAQ (reference sequence). Trimming took 6 bases from V and 6 from J, leaving 14 bases between them. This CDR3 is built from 13 residues.

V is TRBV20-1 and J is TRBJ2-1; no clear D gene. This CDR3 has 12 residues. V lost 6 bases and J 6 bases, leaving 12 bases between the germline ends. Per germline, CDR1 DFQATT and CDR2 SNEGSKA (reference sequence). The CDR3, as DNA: TGCAGTGCAGGTCTAGACTTCAATGAGCAGTTCTTC. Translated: CSAGLDFNEQFF.

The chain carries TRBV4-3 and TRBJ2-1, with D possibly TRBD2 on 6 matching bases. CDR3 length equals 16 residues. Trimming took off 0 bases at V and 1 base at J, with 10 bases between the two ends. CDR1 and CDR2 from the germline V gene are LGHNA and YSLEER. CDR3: CASSQEWGVSYNEQFF. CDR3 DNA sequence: TGCGCCAGCAGCCAAGAATGGGGGGTTTCCTACAATGAGCAGTTCTTC.